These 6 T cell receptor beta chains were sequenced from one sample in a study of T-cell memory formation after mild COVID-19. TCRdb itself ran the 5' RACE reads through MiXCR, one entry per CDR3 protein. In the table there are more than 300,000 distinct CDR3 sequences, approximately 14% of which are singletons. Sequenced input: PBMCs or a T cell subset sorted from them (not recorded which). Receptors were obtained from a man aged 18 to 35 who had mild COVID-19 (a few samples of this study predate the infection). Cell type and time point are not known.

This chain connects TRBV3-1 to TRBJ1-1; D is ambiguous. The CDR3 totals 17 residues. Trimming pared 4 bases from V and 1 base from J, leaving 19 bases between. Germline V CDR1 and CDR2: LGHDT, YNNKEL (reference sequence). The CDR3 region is CASSPPLWGFGNTEAFF. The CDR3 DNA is TGTGCCAGCAGCCCCCCACTTTGGGGTTTTGGGAACACTGAAGCTTTCTTT.

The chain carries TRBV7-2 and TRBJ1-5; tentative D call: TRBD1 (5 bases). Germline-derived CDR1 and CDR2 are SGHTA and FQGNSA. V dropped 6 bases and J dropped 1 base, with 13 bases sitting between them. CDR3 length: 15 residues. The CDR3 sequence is CASRLQVSSNQPQHF. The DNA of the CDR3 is TGTGCCAGCAGGCTACAGGTTTCCAGCAATCAGCCCCAGCATTTT.

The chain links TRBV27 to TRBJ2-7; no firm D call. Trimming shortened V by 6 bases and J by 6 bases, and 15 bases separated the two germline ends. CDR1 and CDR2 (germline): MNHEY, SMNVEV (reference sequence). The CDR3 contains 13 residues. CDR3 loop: CASSPYRPGEQYF. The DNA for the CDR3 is TGTGCCAGCAGCCCGTACCGCCCAGGCGAGCAGTACTTC.

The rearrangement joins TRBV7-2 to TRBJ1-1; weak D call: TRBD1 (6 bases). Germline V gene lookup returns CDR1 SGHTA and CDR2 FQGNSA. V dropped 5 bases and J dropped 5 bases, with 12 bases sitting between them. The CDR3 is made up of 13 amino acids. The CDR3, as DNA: TGTGCCAGCAGCGGGGGGGGCAGTACTGAAGCTTTCTTT. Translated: CASSGGGSTEAFF.

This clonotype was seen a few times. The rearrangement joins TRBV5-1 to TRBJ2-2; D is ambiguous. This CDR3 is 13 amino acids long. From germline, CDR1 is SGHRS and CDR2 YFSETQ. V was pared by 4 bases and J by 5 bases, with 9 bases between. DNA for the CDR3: TGCGCCAGCAGCGTAGGGATGACCGGGGAGCTGTTTTTT. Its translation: CASSVGMTGELFF.

CDR3 sequence (DNA): TGTGCCAGCAGCAGCTTACAGGGGGCGCCGGGCTCTCGCGAGCAGTACTTC. Its translation: CASSSLQGAPGSREQYF. The gene calls are TRBV5-5 and TRBJ2-7, with TRBD1 matching over 9 bases. V lost 4 bases and J lost 6; bases outside the gene matches: 17. In germline, CDR1 is SGHKS, CDR2 YYEKEE (reference sequence). The CDR3 totals 17 residues.